This T cell receptor beta chain was captured in a study of cytomegalovirus exposure and HLA in healthy donors. Findings of the study overall: Through in vitro validation, three CMV-associated chains were shown to be specific for CMV antigens. Most subjects had HLA-A and HLA-B alleles reportedly predicted accurately by TCR beta sequences. Many donors shared some public TCRs, even though most TCR sequences were rare. DRB1 showed the most TCR associations and HLA-C the fewest in a later analysis, as rates varied by HLA locus.

Worth noting for this clone: Its target is not known.

The primer mix had 60 Vbeta and 13 Jbeta primers. Here immunoSEQ multiplex PCR was the method, and the copy in TCRdb shows in-frame clones only, minus some. The sample shows 120,000 to 150,000 clones, approximately 80% of them seen only once. With 6 bases clipped from V and 0 bases from J, the junction kept 8 bases outside the gene matches. The germline V gene has CDR1 MNHEY and CDR2 SMNVEV (reference sequence). The CDR3 extends over 15 amino acids. This chain uses TRBV27 with TRBJ2-7; 7 bases fit TRBD2. This clonotype was obtained from a man in his forties in good health and CMV-seropositive. Sequencing was performed on PBMCs. Here the CDR3 DNA reads TGTGCCAGCAGGTCAGCCGGGACTAACTCCTACGAGCAGTACTTC. Encoded protein: CASRSAGTNSYEQYF.